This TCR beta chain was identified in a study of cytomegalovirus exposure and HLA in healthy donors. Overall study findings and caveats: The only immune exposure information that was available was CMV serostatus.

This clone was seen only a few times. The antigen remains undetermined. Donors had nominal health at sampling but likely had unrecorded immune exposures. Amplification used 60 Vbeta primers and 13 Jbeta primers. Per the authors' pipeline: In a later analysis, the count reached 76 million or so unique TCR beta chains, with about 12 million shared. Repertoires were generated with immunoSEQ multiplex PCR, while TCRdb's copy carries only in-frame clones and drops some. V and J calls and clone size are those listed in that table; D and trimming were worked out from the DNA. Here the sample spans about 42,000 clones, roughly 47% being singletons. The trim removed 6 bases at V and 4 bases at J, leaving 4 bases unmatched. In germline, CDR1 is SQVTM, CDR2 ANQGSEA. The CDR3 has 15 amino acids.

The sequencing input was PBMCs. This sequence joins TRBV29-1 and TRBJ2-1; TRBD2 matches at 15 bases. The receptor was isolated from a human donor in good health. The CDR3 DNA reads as TGCAGCGTCGGGACTAGCGGGGGGTTGTACAATGAGCAGTTCTTC. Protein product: CSVGTSGGLYNEQFF.